This T cell receptor beta chain was documented in a study of long-term antiretroviral therapy in people with HIV. A v3.0 immunoSEQ assay was performed at survey level. Measured with immunoSEQ multiplex PCR; TCRdb has only the in-frame clones, and not every one. The profile shows about 30,000 clones, 90% to 95% of them singletons. Germline V gene data show CDR1 as LNHNV and CDR2 as YYDKDF (reference sequence). The CDR3 consists of 19 residues. Unmatched junction bases numbered 13, after V lost 5 bases and J lost 1 base. Sequencing used unsorted PBMCs, obtained approximately 6.1 years after starting antiretroviral therapy. The chain recombines TRBV15 with TRBJ2-3; 12 bases align to TRBD2. The receptor's source is a young man with HIV. CDR3: CATSRARLAGEAGTDTQYF. Here the CDR3 DNA reads TGTGCCACCAGCCGTGCCCGACTAGCGGGAGAGGCTGGCACAGATACGCAGTATTTT.